This is a list of T cell receptor beta chains from one sample in a study of T-cell memory formation after mild COVID-19. TCRdb called the 5' RACE reads again in MiXCR, with one record for every CDR3 protein. There are roughly 49,000 distinct CDR3 sequences in the sample; 27% occur only once, and just under 45% lies in the top ten. The sample comprised PBMCs or a T cell subset sorted from them (not recorded which). These receptor sequences come from a man between 18 and 29 years old who had mild COVID-19 (a few samples of this study predate the infection). Cell type and time point are not known. The CDR3 runs from the conserved cysteine through the conserved F or W. Fields, in order: J gene, V gene, CDR3 length, D gene, clone size, CDR3 DNA, CDR3 protein. A D gene is named only where the DNA matches it firmly. Some rows mark clone size as missing; the rest say once, few, many or name a class of expanded clone.

>TRBJ2-3|TRBV7-2|16|-|-
TGTGCCAGCAGCTTAGGAGGGGCAGGTAGCACAGATACGCAGTATTTT
CASSLGGAGSTDTQYF
>TRBJ1-1|TRBV12-3/TRBV12-4|15|TRBD1|few
TGTGCCAGCAGTTCATACCGGGACAGGCACACTGAAGCTTTCTTT
CASSSYRDRHTEAFF
>TRBJ1-1|TRBV4-1|17|TRBD1|few
TGCGCCAGCAGCCAAGGACCGCTCCGACAGGGGAACACTGAAGCTTTCTTT
CASSQGPLRQGNTEAFF
>TRBJ2-1|TRBV14|14|-|few
TGTGCCAGCAGCCAAGATCCCAGGGGCAGGGTGCAGTTCTTC
CASSQDPRGRVQFF
>TRBJ2-7|TRBV4-1|14|TRBD1|few
TGCGCCAGCAGCCAACGGACAGGGGACCACGAGCAGTACTTC
CASSQRTGDHEQYF
>TRBJ1-5|TRBV28|16|-|-
TGTGCCAGCAGTTCCGATCTCGAAGGTTGGAATCAGCCCCAGCATTTT
CASSSDLEGWNQPQHF
>TRBJ1-1|TRBV7-2|15|-|-
TGTGCCAGCAGCCCATACGGAGGGGAGGGCACTGAAGCTTTCTTT
CASSPYGGEGTEAFF
>TRBJ1-5|TRBV7-9|14|-|few
TGTGCCAGCAGCTCAGGGACCGCCAATCAGCCCCAGCATTTT
CASSSGTANQPQHF
>TRBJ1-2|TRBV7-8|13|-|few
TGTGCCAGCAGCTTAGCCGGACCCTATGGCTACACCTTC
CASSLAGPYGYTF
>TRBJ1-1|TRBV27|15|-|-
TGTGCCAGCAGTCCAGGGACGGCGGGGGGCACTGAAGCTTTCTTT
CASSPGTAGGTEAFF
>TRBJ2-1|TRBV4-1|13|-|few
TGCGCCAGCAGCCAGGGGTGGGGCGATGAGCAGTTCTTC
CASSQGWGDEQFF
>TRBJ2-3|TRBV2|13|-|-
TGTGCCAGCAGTGAATATGCGGAGGATACGCAGTATTTT
CASSEYAEDTQYF
>TRBJ2-1|TRBV7-2|15|TRBD2|few
TGTGCCAGCAGCTTAACCAGCGGGGGGGCCGGTGAGCAGTTCTTC
CASSLTSGGAGEQFF
>TRBJ1-6|TRBV27|14|TRBD1|once
TGTGCCAGCGCGAGGGAACAGGGGTATTCACCCCTCCACTTT
CASAREQGYSPLHF
>TRBJ2-5|TRBV12-3/TRBV12-4|16|-|few
TGTGCCAGCAGCCAGAGTCCGGGGAGAAACGTAGAGACCCAGTACTTC
CASSQSPGRNVETQYF
>TRBJ1-2|TRBV7-9|12|-|-
TGTGCCAGCAGCTTAGGTGGAAATGGCTACACCTTC
CASSLGGNGYTF
>TRBJ2-3|TRBV4-1|15|-|-
TGCGCCAGCAGCCAGCTTTCAGGGGGCACAGATACGCAGTATTTT
CASSQLSGGTDTQYF
>TRBJ2-5|TRBV6-5|13|TRBD1|medium-sized
TGTGCCAGCAGTTCAGACAGGGGTGAGACCCAGTACTTC
CASSSDRGETQYF
>TRBJ2-1|TRBV12-3/TRBV12-4|15|-|-
TGTGCCAGCAGTCCCCGAGGTGCTGACTACAATGAGCAGTTCTTC
CASSPRGADYNEQFF
>TRBJ1-1|TRBV9|16|TRBD1|-
TGTGCCAGCGCGTCATCACCGGGACAGGATTACACTGAAGCTTTCTTT
CASASSPGQDYTEAFF
>TRBJ1-5|TRBV6-2/TRBV6-3|15|-|few
TGTGCCAGCAGTTACTCCGGGTATGGCAATCAGCCCCAGCATTTT
CASSYSGYGNQPQHF
>TRBJ1-1|TRBV7-9|14|TRBD1|few
TGTGCCAGCAGCCCGACAGGGGGCCAGTTTAAAGCTTTCTTT
CASSPTGGQFKAFF
>TRBJ2-3|TRBV6-2/TRBV6-3|12|-|few
TGTGCCAGCAGCCAGCTGGTTGATACGCAGTATTTT
CASSQLVDTQYF
>TRBJ2-3|TRBV9|14|TRBD1|-
TGTGCCAGCAGCCGGGACAGGGTAACAGATACGCAGTATTTT
CASSRDRVTDTQYF
>TRBJ1-5|TRBV7-8|14|-|-
TGTGCCAGCAGCTTAACTTCGGGGGGTCAGCCCCAGCATTTT
CASSLTSGGQPQHF
>TRBJ2-1|TRBV7-6|15|-|-
TGTGCCAGCAGCTCCTACGACATGTCCGAGGCGGAGCAGTTCTTC
CASSSYDMSEAEQFF
>TRBJ2-7|TRBV7-6|15|TRBD1|many
TGTGCCAGCAGCTTAGAGCAGGGGGTGAGGTACGAGCAGTACTTC
CASSLEQGVRYEQYF
>TRBJ2-1|TRBV7-8|15|TRBD1|few
TGTGCCAGCAGCCCGGTCCGACAGGGGACCCATGAGCAGTTCTTC
CASSPVRQGTHEQFF
>TRBJ2-7|TRBV5-4|13|-|-
TGTGCCAGCAGCTTCGCGCCGTTGTACGAGCAGTACTTC
CASSFAPLYEQYF
>TRBJ2-1|TRBV7-8|15|TRBD1|many
TGTGCCAGCAGCTTGACCGGGACAGATGACAATGAGCAGTTCTTC
CASSLTGTDDNEQFF
>TRBJ2-7|TRBV9|15|-|few
TGTGCCAGCAGCGTAGGGGGGCTAGCTTCCTACGAGCAGTACTTC
CASSVGGLASYEQYF
>TRBJ2-5|TRBV11-2|18|TRBD2|-
TGTGCCAGCAGCCCTGGACTAGCGGGGGCTTCGAGTCAAGAGACCCAGTACTTC
CASSPGLAGASSQETQYF
>TRBJ1-5|TRBV27|15|-|-
TGTGCCAGCAGTTTTTCGGCGGGGGGACGACAGCCCCAGCATTTT
CASSFSAGGRQPQHF
>TRBJ2-3|TRBV5-1|14|-|-
TGCGCCAGCAGCTTGATCCCCGGCACAGATACGCAGTATTTT
CASSLIPGTDTQYF
>TRBJ2-7|TRBV10-3|15|-|few
TGTGCCATCAGTGAGTCGGTATCTCCGGCCTACGAGCAGTACTTC
CAISESVSPAYEQYF
>TRBJ2-3|TRBV9|16|-|few
TGTGCCAGCAGCGAGAGAGGGGGGTTACAGACAGATACGCAGTATTTT
CASSERGGLQTDTQYF
>TRBJ2-7|TRBV12-5|13|-|few
TGTGCTAGTGGTCCAACCAACAGGCGCGAGCAGTACTTC
CASGPTNRREQYF
>TRBJ2-3|TRBV5-5|14|TRBD2|-
TGTGCCAGCACCATCTGGGGGGGGACAGATACGCAGTATTTT
CASTIWGGTDTQYF
>TRBJ1-6|TRBV2|12|-|-
TGTGCCAGCAGTGACGGTAATTCACCCCTCCACTTT
CASSDGNSPLHF
>TRBJ2-1|TRBV29-1|14|-|-
TGCAGCGTTGAAGGCAGCGGGTGGTACAATGAGCAGTTCTTC
CSVEGSGWYNEQFF
>TRBJ2-3|TRBV7-9|12|-|few
TGTGCCAGCAAAAAGGGGCCAGATACGCAGTATTTT
CASKKGPDTQYF
>TRBJ1-1|TRBV5-5|15|-|-
TGTGCCAGCAGCTTCTTCGCCGGGATGAACACTGAAGCTTTCTTT
CASSFFAGMNTEAFF
>TRBJ2-1|TRBV2|14|TRBD2|few
TGTGCCTGGCGGCGGAGCGGGGGACGCAATGAGCAGTTCTTC
CAWRRSGGRNEQFF
>TRBJ2-2|TRBV4-1|17|-|once
TGCGCCAGCAGCGGCGGAGGGGCGGGTCTGTACACCGGGGAGCTGTTTTTT
CASSGGGAGLYTGELFF
>TRBJ2-7|TRBV9|14|TRBD1|few
TGTGCCAGCAGCGTTGGGACAGTCGGCGACGAGCAGTACTTC
CASSVGTVGDEQYF